The rows below give T cell receptor beta chains drawn from one sample of a study of vaccination and CD4 T cells after COVID-19. TCRdb reprocessed the PCR reads with MiXCR, giving one entry per CDR3 protein. Among 15,000 to 20,000 distinct CDR3 sequences listed, approximately 67% were seen once. The sample in question was CD4+ T cells from blood, obtained before SARS-CoV-2 vaccination. These receptors all come from a human donor who had recovered from COVID-19. Both conserved end residues are part of each CDR3. A D gene is named only where the DNA matches it firmly. Clone size is not always given. Where it is, it says once, few, many or a class for expanded clones.

d_gene: TRBD2; v_gene: TRBV15; abundance: once; j_gene: TRBJ2-1; CDR3nt: TGTGCCACCAGCAGAGATAAAGGGGCCCGGGGGGGCAATGAGCAGTTCTTC; CDR3aa: CATSRDKGARGGNEQFF
d_gene: .; v_gene: TRBV29-1; abundance: .; j_gene: TRBJ1-2; CDR3nt: TGCAGCGTTGGATTGGGACCCCACTATGGCTACACCTTC; CDR3aa: CSVGLGPHYGYTF
d_gene: .; v_gene: TRBV27; abundance: .; j_gene: TRBJ1-4; CDR3nt: TGTGCCAGCAGTCGGCAGGGGAGTGCAACTAATGAAAAACTGTTTTTT; CDR3aa: CASSRQGSATNEKLFF
d_gene: .; v_gene: TRBV27; abundance: few; j_gene: TRBJ1-5; CDR3nt: TGTGCCAGCAGTTTATCGATGTCAGCGAGTAAGGGGAGGATTCAGCCCCAGCATTTT; CDR3aa: CASSLSMSASKGRIQPQHF
d_gene: .; v_gene: TRBV7-6; abundance: few; j_gene: TRBJ2-5; CDR3nt: TGTGCCAGCAGCATCGACACCCAAGAGACCCAGTACTTC; CDR3aa: CASSIDTQETQYF
d_gene: TRBD1; v_gene: TRBV28; abundance: few; j_gene: TRBJ2-4; CDR3nt: TGTGCCAGCTCGGACAGGGGTCACATTCAGTACTTC; CDR3aa: CASSDRGHIQYF
d_gene: .; v_gene: TRBV20-1; abundance: .; j_gene: TRBJ1-5; CDR3nt: TGCAGTGCTAGGCTAGTCGTGGGAAATCAGCCCCAGCATTTT; CDR3aa: CSARLVVGNQPQHF
d_gene: .; v_gene: TRBV19; abundance: .; j_gene: TRBJ2-7; CDR3nt: TGTGCCAGTAGTATAGAACCCAGTGTGTCCTACGAGCAGTACTTC; CDR3aa: CASSIEPSVSYEQYF
d_gene: .; v_gene: TRBV6-5; abundance: .; j_gene: TRBJ2-7; CDR3nt: TGTGCCAGCAGATACGACAAGAACTACGAGCAGTACTTC; CDR3aa: CASRYDKNYEQYF
d_gene: .; v_gene: TRBV20-1; abundance: .; j_gene: TRBJ2-5; CDR3nt: TGCAGTGCTAGGGGGTTGAGCTGGGAGACCCAGTACTTC; CDR3aa: CSARGLSWETQYF
d_gene: TRBD2; v_gene: TRBV4-2; abundance: .; j_gene: TRBJ2-7; CDR3nt: TGTGCCAGCAGCCAAGCGGGAGGGCTCTCCTACGAGCAGTACTTC; CDR3aa: CASSQAGGLSYEQYF
d_gene: TRBD1; v_gene: TRBV6-2/TRBV6-3; abundance: .; j_gene: TRBJ2-7; CDR3nt: TGTGCCAGCACACACAGCAGGGGGTCCTACGAGCAGTACTTC; CDR3aa: CASTHSRGSYEQYF
d_gene: TRBD2; v_gene: TRBV6-2/TRBV6-3; abundance: .; j_gene: TRBJ2-2; CDR3nt: TGTGCCAGCTATGCCCCCACAGCGGGAGTGCTTAGAGGGGAGCTGTTTTTT; CDR3aa: CASYAPTAGVLRGELFF
d_gene: TRBD2; v_gene: TRBV5-5; abundance: once; j_gene: TRBJ2-7; CDR3nt: TGTGCCAGCAGCTTACTAGCGGGAGTCTACGAGCAGTACTTC; CDR3aa: CASSLLAGVYEQYF
d_gene: TRBD2; v_gene: TRBV20-1; abundance: .; j_gene: TRBJ2-5; CDR3nt: TGCAGTGCTAGAGTGCTAGCGGAAGAGACCCAGTACTTC; CDR3aa: CSARVLAEETQYF
d_gene: TRBD2; v_gene: TRBV28; abundance: .; j_gene: TRBJ2-7; CDR3nt: TGTGCCAGCAGTCCTACTAGCGGGAGCTACGAGCAGTACTTC; CDR3aa: CASSPTSGSYEQYF
d_gene: .; v_gene: TRBV5-1; abundance: .; j_gene: TRBJ1-3; CDR3nt: TGCGCCAGCAGCTTGGCAACGGGATCTGGAAACACCATATATTTT; CDR3aa: CASSLATGSGNTIYF
d_gene: .; v_gene: TRBV20-1; abundance: .; j_gene: TRBJ2-7; CDR3nt: TGCAGTGCTAGCTACCCACAGCAAATAAGGGCCTACGAGCAGTACTTC; CDR3aa: CSASYPQQIRAYEQYF
d_gene: .; v_gene: TRBV28; abundance: once; j_gene: TRBJ2-7; CDR3nt: TGTGCCAGCAGTTTAGGGGTGGTCGAGCAGTACTTC; CDR3aa: CASSLGVVEQYF
d_gene: .; v_gene: TRBV29-1; abundance: once; j_gene: TRBJ2-7; CDR3nt: TGCAGCGTTGGAATGGTGGTGGGGACGGGGGTAGGAGAGCAGTACTTC; CDR3aa: CSVGMVVGTGVGEQYF
d_gene: TRBD2; v_gene: TRBV20-1; abundance: .; j_gene: TRBJ2-5; CDR3nt: TGCAGTGCTTTTACTAGCGGGTCACAAGAGACCCAGTACTTC; CDR3aa: CSAFTSGSQETQYF
d_gene: .; v_gene: TRBV20-1; abundance: .; j_gene: TRBJ2-7; CDR3nt: TGCAGTGCGGATCGGGCACCAACCTACGAGCAGTACTTC; CDR3aa: CSADRAPTYEQYF
d_gene: TRBD1; v_gene: TRBV6-1; abundance: .; j_gene: TRBJ1-5; CDR3nt: TGTGCCAGCAGTGGGGACAGGGAAGAATATAGCAATCAGCCCCAGCATTTT; CDR3aa: CASSGDREEYSNQPQHF
d_gene: TRBD1; v_gene: TRBV18; abundance: .; j_gene: TRBJ1-2; CDR3nt: TGTGCCAGCTCAACGACAGGGCTTGGCTACACCTTC; CDR3aa: CASSTTGLGYTF
d_gene: TRBD1; v_gene: TRBV7-3; abundance: .; j_gene: TRBJ2-3; CDR3nt: TGTGCCAGCAGCTCAGGGGACAGGGGTCCAGATACGCAGTATTTT; CDR3aa: CASSSGDRGPDTQYF
d_gene: .; v_gene: TRBV20-1; abundance: .; j_gene: TRBJ1-5; CDR3nt: TGCAGTGGTACCAGGGGTCCCCGTAATCAGCCCCAGCATTTT; CDR3aa: CSGTRGPRNQPQHF
d_gene: .; v_gene: TRBV6-1; abundance: .; j_gene: TRBJ2-3; CDR3nt: TGTGCCACCGCAGCCCAGGGGTCTAGCACAGATACGCAGTATTTT; CDR3aa: CATAAQGSSTDTQYF
d_gene: TRBD2; v_gene: TRBV7-7; abundance: .; j_gene: TRBJ2-3; CDR3nt: TGTGCCAGCAGCCTAATAGCGGGAGGGGGCACAGATACGCAGTATTTT; CDR3aa: CASSLIAGGGTDTQYF
d_gene: .; v_gene: TRBV19; abundance: .; j_gene: TRBJ1-2; CDR3nt: TGTGCCAGTAGGCAAATAGAGCGGCTTACTGGGGGCTACACCTTC; CDR3aa: CASRQIERLTGGYTF
d_gene: .; v_gene: TRBV6-2/TRBV6-3; abundance: .; j_gene: TRBJ2-5; CDR3nt: TGTGCCAGCACACCAGACCGCCGGGAGACCCAGTACTTC; CDR3aa: CASTPDRRETQYF
d_gene: TRBD1; v_gene: TRBV6-1; abundance: few; j_gene: TRBJ1-1; CDR3nt: TGTGCCAGCAGGGACAGGGGTAGGACTGAAGCTTTCTTT; CDR3aa: CASRDRGRTEAFF
d_gene: TRBD1; v_gene: TRBV20-1; abundance: .; j_gene: TRBJ2-1; CDR3nt: TGCAGTGCCGAACAGGGGGCGAGTGGACACAATGAGCAGTTCTTC; CDR3aa: CSAEQGASGHNEQFF